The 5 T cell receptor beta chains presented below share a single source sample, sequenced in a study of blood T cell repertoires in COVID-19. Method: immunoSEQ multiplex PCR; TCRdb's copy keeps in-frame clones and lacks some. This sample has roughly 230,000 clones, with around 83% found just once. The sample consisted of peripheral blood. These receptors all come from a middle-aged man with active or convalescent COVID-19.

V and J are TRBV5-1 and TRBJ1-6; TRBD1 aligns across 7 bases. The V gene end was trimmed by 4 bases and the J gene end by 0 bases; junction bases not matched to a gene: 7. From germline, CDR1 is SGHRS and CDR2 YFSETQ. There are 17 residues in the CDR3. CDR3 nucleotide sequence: TGCGCCAGCAGCGTACGGGACAGTAGCTCCTATAATTCACCCCTCCACTTT. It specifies CASSVRDSSSYNSPLHF.

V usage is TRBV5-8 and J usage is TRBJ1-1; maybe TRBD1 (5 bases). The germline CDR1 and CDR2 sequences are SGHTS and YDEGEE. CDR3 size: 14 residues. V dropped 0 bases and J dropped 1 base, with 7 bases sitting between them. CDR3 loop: CASSLEGQNTEAFF. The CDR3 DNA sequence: TGTGCCAGCAGCTTGGAAGGACAGAACACTGAAGCTTTCTTT.

The CDR3 region has the DNA TGTGCCAGCAGTCTACTTACAGGGGGGGGTTACGAGCAGTACTTC. Protein: CASSLLTGGGYEQYF. The rearrangement links TRBV28 to TRBJ2-7; the D gene is possibly TRBD1 (8 bases). CDR1 MDHEN and CDR2 SYDVKM come from the germline V gene. V was shortened by 5 bases and J by 4 bases, with 18 bases between the two germline ends. The CDR3 totals 15 residues.

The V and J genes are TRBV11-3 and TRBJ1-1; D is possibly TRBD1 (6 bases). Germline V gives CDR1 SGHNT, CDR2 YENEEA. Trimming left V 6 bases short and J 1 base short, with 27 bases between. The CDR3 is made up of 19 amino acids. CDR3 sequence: CASRIQGIGGVNENTEAFF. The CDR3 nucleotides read TGTGCCAGCAGGATACAGGGAATTGGAGGAGTGAACGAGAACACTGAAGCTTTCTTT.

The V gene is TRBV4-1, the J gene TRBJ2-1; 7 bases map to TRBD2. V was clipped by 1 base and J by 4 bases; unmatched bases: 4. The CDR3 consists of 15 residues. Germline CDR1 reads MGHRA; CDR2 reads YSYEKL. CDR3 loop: CASSQGEGLYNEQFF. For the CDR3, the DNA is TGCGCCAGCAGCCAAGGGGAGGGCCTGTACAATGAGCAGTTCTTC.